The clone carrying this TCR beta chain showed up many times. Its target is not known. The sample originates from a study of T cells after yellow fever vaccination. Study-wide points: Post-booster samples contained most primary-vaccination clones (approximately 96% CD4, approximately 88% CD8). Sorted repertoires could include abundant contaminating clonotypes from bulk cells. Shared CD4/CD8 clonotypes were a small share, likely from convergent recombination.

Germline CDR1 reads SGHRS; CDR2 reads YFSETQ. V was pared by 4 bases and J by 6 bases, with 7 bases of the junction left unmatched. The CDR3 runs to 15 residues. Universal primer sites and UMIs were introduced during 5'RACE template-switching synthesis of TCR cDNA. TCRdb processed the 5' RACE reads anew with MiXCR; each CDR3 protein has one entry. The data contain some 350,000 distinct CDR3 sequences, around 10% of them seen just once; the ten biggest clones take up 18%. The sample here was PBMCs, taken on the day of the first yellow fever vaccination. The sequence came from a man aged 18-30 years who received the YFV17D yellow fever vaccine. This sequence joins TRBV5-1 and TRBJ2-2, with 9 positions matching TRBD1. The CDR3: CASSKDRGESGELFF. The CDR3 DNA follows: TGCGCCAGCAGCAAGGACAGGGGTGAATCCGGGGAGCTGTTTTTT. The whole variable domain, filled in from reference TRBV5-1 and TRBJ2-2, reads KAGVTQTPRYLIKTRGQQVTLSCSPISGHRSVSWYQQTPGQGLQFLFEYFSETQRNKGNFPGRFSGRQFSNSRSEMNVSTLELGDSALYLCASSKDRGESGELFFGEGSRLTVL.